Sequencing of this T cell receptor beta chain was carried out in a study of control samples from healthy donors and cancer patients. The CDR3 consists of 13 residues. Germline V lookup: CDR1 LNHNV, CDR2 YYDKDF (reference sequence). Trimming stripped 5 bases from V and 5 bases from J, with 13 bases between. Generated by immunoSEQ multiplex PCR, the TCRdb table keeps only in-frame clones and is missing some. The sample carries about 96,000 clones, over 90% recorded once. The sequence was collected from a man aged 18 to 35 in good health. The material sequenced was blood. The chain combines TRBV15 with TRBJ2-7, with D perhaps matching TRBD1 or TRBD2 (5 bases each). CDR3: CATSGRERDEQYF. The CDR3 nucleotides read TGTGCCACCAGCGGCAGGGAGAGGGACGAGCAGTACTTC.